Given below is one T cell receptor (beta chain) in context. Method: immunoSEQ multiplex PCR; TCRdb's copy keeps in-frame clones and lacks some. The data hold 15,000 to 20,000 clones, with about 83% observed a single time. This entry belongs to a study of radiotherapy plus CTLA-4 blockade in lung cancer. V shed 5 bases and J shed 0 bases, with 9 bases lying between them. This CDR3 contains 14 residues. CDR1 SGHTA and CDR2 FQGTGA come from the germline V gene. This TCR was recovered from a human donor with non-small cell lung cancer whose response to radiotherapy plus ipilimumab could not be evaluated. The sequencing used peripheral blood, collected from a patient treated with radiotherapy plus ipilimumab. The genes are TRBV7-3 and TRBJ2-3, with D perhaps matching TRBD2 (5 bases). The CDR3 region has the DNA TGTGCCAGCAGCCCTAGCCTTAGCACAGATACGCAGTATTTT. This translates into CASSPSLSTDTQYF.